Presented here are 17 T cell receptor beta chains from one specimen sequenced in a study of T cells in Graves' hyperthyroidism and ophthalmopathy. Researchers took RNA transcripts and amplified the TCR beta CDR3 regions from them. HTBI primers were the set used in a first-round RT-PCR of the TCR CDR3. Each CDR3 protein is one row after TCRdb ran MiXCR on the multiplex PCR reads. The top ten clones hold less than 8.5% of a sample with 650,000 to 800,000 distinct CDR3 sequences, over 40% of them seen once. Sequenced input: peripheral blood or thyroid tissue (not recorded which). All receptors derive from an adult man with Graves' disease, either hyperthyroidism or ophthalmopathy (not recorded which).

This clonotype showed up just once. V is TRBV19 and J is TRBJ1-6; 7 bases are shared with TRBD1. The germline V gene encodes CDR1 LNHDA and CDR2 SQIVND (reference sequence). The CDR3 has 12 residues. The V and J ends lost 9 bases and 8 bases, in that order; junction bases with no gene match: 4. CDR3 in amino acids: CASTTGYSPLHF. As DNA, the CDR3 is TGTGCCAGCACGACAGGGTATTCACCCCTCCACTTT.

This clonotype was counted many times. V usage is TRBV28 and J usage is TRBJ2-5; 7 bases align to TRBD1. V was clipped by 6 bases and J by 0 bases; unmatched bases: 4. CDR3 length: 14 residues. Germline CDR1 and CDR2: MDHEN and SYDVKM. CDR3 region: CASSRTGDQETQYF. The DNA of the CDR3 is TGTGCCAGCAGCCGCACAGGGGACCAAGAGACCCAGTACTTC.

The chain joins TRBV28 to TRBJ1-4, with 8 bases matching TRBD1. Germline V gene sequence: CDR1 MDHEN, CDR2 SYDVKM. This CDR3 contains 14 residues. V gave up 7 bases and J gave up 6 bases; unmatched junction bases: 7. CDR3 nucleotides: TGTGCCAGCAAAACCGACAGGGGAGATGAAAAACTGTTTTTT. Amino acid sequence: CASKTDRGDEKLFF.

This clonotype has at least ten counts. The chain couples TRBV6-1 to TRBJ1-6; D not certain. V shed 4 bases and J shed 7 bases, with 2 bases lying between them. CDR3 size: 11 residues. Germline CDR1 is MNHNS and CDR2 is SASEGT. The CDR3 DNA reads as TGTGCCAGCAGTGTAAATTCACCCCTCCACTTT. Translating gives CASSVNSPLHF.

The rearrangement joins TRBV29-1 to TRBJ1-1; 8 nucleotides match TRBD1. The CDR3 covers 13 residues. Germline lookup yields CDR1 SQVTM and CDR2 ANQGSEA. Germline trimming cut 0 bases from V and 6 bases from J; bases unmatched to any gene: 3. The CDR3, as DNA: TGCAGCGTTGAAGATCAGGGGGCGGCTGAAGCTTTCTTT. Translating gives CSVEDQGAAEAFF.

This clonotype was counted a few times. The DNA for the CDR3 is TGTGCCAGCAGCTTAGTGGGGGAGAGGGGCTTTGAAAAACTGTTTTTT. Residues: CASSLVGERGFEKLFF. The J gene is TRBJ1-4, the V gene TRBV7-2; TRBD1 might be the D (5 bases). This CDR3 region has 16 residues. The V gene lost 1 base and the J gene lost 7 bases, with 16 bases spanning the gap. Germline V gene sequence: CDR1 SGHTA, CDR2 FQGNSA.

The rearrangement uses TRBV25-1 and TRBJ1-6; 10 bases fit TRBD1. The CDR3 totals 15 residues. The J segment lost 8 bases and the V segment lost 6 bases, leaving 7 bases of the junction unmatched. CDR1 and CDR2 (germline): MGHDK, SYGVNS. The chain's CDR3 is CASSATGGFDSPLHF. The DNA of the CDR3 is TGTGCCAGCAGCGCGACAGGGGGCTTCGATTCACCCCTCCACTTT. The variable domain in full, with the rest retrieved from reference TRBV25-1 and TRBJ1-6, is EADIYQTPRYLVIGTGKKITLECSQTMGHDKMYWYQQDPGMELHLIHYSYGVNSTEKGDLSSESTVSRIRTEHFPLTLESARPSHTSQYLCASSATGGFDSPLHFGNGTRLTVT.

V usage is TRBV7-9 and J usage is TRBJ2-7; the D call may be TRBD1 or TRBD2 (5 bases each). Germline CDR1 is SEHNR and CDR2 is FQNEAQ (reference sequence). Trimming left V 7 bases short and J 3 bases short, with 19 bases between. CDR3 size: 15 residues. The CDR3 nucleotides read TGTGCCAGCACCCTGGACCGGGACCCCAACTACGAGCAGTACTTC. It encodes CASTLDRDPNYEQYF.

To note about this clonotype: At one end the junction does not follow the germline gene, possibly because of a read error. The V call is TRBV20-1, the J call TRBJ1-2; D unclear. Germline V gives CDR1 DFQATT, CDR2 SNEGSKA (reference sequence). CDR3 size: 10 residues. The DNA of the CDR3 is TGCAGTGCTCGAGACGACGGCTACACCTTC. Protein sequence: CSARDDGYTF.

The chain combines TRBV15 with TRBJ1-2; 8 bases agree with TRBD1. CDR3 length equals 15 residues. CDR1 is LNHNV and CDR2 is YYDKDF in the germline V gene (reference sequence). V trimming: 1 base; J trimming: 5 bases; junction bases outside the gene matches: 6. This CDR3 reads CATSRGGQEGYGYTF. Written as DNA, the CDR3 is TGTGCCACCAGCAGAGGGGGACAGGAGGGTTATGGCTACACCTTC.

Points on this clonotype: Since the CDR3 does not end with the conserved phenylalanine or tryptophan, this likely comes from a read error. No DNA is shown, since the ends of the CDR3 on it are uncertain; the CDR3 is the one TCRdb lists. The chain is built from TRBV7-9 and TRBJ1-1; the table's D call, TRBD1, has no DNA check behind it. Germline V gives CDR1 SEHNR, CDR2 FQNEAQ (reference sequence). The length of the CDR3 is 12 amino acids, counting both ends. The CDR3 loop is CASSARTGTANY.

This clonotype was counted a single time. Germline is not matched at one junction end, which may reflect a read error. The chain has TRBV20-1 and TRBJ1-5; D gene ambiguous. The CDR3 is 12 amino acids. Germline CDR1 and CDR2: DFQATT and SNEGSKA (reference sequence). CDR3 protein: CSAPTSGRSCFF. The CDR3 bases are TGCAGTGCGCCGACTAGCGGGAGATCTTGTTTTTTT.

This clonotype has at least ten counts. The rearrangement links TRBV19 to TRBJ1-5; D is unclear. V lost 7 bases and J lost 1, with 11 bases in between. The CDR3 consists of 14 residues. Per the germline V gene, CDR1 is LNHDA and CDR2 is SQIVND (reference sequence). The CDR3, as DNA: TGTGCCAGTATCGGAGAAGGCAGCAATCAGCCCCAGCATTTT. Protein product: CASIGEGSNQPQHF.

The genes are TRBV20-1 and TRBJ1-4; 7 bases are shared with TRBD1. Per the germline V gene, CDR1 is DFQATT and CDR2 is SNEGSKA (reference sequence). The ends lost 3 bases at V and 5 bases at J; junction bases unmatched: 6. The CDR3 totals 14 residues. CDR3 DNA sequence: TGCAGTGCTAGGACAGGGACAATAAATGAAAAACTGTTTTTT. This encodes CSARTGTINEKLFF.

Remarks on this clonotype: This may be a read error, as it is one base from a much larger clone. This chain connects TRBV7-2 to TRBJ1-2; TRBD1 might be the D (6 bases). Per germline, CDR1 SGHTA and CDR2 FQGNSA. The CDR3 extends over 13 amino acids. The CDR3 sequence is CASSLGRARGCTF. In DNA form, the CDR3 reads TGTGCCAGCAGCTTAGGCAGGGCCAGGGGCTGCACCTTC.

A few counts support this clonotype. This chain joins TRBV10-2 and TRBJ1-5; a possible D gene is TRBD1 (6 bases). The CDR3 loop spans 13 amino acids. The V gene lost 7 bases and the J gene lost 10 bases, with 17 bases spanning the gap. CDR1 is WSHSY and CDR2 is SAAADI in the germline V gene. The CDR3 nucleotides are TGCGCCAGCACCGGGGGGGCCCTTCGCCCCCAGCATTTT. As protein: CASTGGALRPQHF.

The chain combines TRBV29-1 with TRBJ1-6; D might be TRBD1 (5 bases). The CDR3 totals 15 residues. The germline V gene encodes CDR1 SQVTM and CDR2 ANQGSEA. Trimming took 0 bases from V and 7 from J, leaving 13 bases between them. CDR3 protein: CSVEELTETNSPLHF. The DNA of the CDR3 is TGCAGCGTTGAAGAGTTGACAGAGACCAATTCACCCCTCCACTTT.